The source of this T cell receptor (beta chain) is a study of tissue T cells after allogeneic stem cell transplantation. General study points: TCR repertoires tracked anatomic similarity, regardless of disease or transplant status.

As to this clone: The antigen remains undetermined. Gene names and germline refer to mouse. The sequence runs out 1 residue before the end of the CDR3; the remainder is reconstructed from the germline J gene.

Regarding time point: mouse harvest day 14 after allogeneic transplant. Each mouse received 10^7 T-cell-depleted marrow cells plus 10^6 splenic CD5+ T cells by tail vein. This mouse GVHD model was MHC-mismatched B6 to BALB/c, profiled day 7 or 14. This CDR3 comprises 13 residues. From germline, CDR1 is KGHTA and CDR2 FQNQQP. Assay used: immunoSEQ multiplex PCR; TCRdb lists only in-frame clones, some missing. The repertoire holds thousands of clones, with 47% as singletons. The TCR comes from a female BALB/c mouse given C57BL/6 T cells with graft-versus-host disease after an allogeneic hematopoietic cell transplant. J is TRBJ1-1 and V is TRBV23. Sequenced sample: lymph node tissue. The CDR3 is CSSSQSSGGKVFF. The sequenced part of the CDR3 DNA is TGCTCCAGCAGTCAATCGAGCGGGGGCAAAGTCTTC.